This T cell receptor beta chain was retrieved from a study of cytomegalovirus exposure and HLA in healthy donors. V lost 0 bases and J 1 base, leaving 9 bases between the germline ends. The CDR3 is 14 amino acids. Looked up from germline, CDR1 is GTSNPN and CDR2 is SVGIG (reference sequence). Primers: 60 Vbeta forward and 13 Jbeta reverse. The method was immunoSEQ multiplex PCR; TCRdb's version includes in-frame clones alone and lacks a portion of them. Of 100,000 to 150,000 clones in the sample, 80% are singletons; the top ten hold 8.9%. This clone was seen more than once but under ten times. The source material was PBMCs. The TCR originated in a man younger than 45 in good health and CMV-seropositive. The J gene is TRBJ1-1, the V gene TRBV30, with D maybe TRBD1 (5 bases). Written as DNA, the CDR3 is TGTGCCTGGAGTGTAGGCAGGGAGAACACTGAAGCTTTCTTT. Amino acid sequence: CAWSVGRENTEAFF.